Listed below are T cell receptor beta chains from one sample, sequenced in a study of blood T cell repertoires in COVID-19. TCRdb's table, derived via immunoSEQ multiplex PCR, lists solely in-frame clones and lacks some. The sample consists of about 400,000 clones, 80% to 90% of them appearing once. The sequenced material came from peripheral blood. These TCRs come from a man aged 40-55 years with acute or convalescent COVID-19. The CDR3 runs from the conserved cysteine through the conserved F or W. A D gene is named only where the DNA matches it firmly. Size is omitted from some rows. Given values are once, few, many or a class for expanded clones.

J: TRBJ2-2; size: once; V: TRBV7-8; D: TRBD2; DNA: TGTGCCAGCAGCCCCGGGACTAGCGGGCCGCTCGCGGCCGGGGAGCTGTTTTTT; CDR3: CASSPGTSGPLAAGELFF
J: TRBJ1-1; size: NA; V: TRBV6-5; D: TRBD1; DNA: TGTGCCAGCAGTTTTTTGCCCGGGACAGGGGTTCCAGCTTTCTTT; CDR3: CASSFLPGTGVPAFF
J: TRBJ2-5; size: once; V: TRBV7-9; D: NA; DNA: TGTGCCAGCAGCCACAGGAGGGGAGGAGAGACCCAGTACTTC; CDR3: CASSHRRGGETQYF
J: TRBJ1-2; size: NA; V: TRBV3-1/TRBV3-2; D: TRBD1; DNA: TGTGCCAGCAGCCAAGCTTTTTTCTTTAACCGGACAGGGGGGTCAGGAGACGGCTACACCTTC; CDR3: CASSQAFFFNRTGGSGDGYTF
J: TRBJ2-1; size: NA; V: TRBV28; D: NA; DNA: TGTGCCAGCAGTTTGTCTAGCCCTCCGCATCAGTTCTTC; CDR3: CASSLSSPPHQFF
J: TRBJ2-5; size: NA; V: TRBV5-1; D: NA; DNA: TGCGCCAGCAGGGCGGGGGAGACCCAGTACTTC; CDR3: CASRAGETQYF
J: TRBJ2-7; size: NA; V: TRBV3-1/TRBV3-2; D: TRBD1; DNA: TGTGCCAGCAGCCCAGTCTCCGGACAGGGATACGAGCAGTACTTC; CDR3: CASSPVSGQGYEQYF
J: TRBJ2-1; size: NA; V: TRBV12-5; D: TRBD2; DNA: TGTGCTAGTGGTTCCGGGACTAGCGGATCCTACAATGAGCAGTTCTTC; CDR3: CASGSGTSGSYNEQFF
J: TRBJ1-1; size: NA; V: TRBV4-2; D: NA; DNA: TGTGCCAGCAGCCAAGATGGGACAGAAGCTTTCTTT; CDR3: CASSQDGTEAFF
J: TRBJ1-6; size: NA; V: TRBV5-1; D: TRBD1; DNA: TGCGCCAGCAGCTTAAGGGGGCAAGCGTCCCTCCACTTT; CDR3: CASSLRGQASLHF
J: TRBJ2-1; size: NA; V: TRBV18; D: TRBD2; DNA: TGTGCCAGCTCACCTCGGACTAGCGGGAGCACCCACAATGAGCAGTTCTTC; CDR3: CASSPRTSGSTHNEQFF
J: TRBJ2-2; size: NA; V: TRBV19; D: TRBD2; DNA: TGTGCCAGTACCACCCCGACTAGCTACACCGGGGAGCTGTTTTTT; CDR3: CASTTPTSYTGELFF
J: TRBJ2-5; size: NA; V: TRBV11-2; D: NA; DNA: TGTGCCAGCAGGGTGCCGGGCCCAAGGGGAGAGACCCAGTACTTC; CDR3: CASRVPGPRGETQYF
J: TRBJ2-7; size: NA; V: TRBV18; D: TRBD2; DNA: TGTGCCAGCTCACCAGCACTAGCGGGGGAATACGAGCAGTACTTC; CDR3: CASSPALAGEYEQYF
J: TRBJ2-6; size: NA; V: TRBV30; D: TRBD1; DNA: TGTGCCTGGAGTGCCGGGACAGGCGGGGTAGGGGCCAACGTCCTGACTTTC; CDR3: CAWSAGTGGVGANVLTF
J: TRBJ2-6; size: few; V: TRBV19; D: NA; DNA: TGTGCCAGTAGTATAGTTAGGGGCCCTGGGGCCAACGTCCTGACTTTC; CDR3: CASSIVRGPGANVLTF
J: TRBJ1-2; size: NA; V: TRBV7-9; D: TRBD1; DNA: TGTGCCAGCAGCGAGGACAGGGACCCATCGTTAGGCTACACCTTC; CDR3: CASSEDRDPSLGYTF
J: TRBJ2-5; size: NA; V: TRBV18; D: NA; DNA: TGTGCCAGCTCACCGAGGGCCGTTCAAGAGACCCAGTACTTC; CDR3: CASSPRAVQETQYF
J: TRBJ1-6; size: NA; V: TRBV6-5; D: TRBD1; DNA: TGTGCCAGCGGCTTCGGGACAGTGATCTCACCCCTCCACTTT; CDR3: CASGFGTVISPLHF
J: TRBJ2-2; size: once; V: TRBV7-2; D: TRBD2; DNA: TGTGCCAGCAGCTTAAATCGGGGGGGCGCCGGGGAGCTGTTTTTT; CDR3: CASSLNRGGAGELFF
J: TRBJ2-7; size: NA; V: TRBV14; D: NA; DNA: TGTGCCAGCAGCTTCTTAGACGAGCAGTACTTC; CDR3: CASSFLDEQYF
J: TRBJ2-4; size: few; V: TRBV6-1; D: NA; DNA: TGTGCCAGCAGTGAAGTGGGCAGGCTGGACATTCAGTACTTC; CDR3: CASSEVGRLDIQYF
J: TRBJ2-7; size: few; V: TRBV19; D: NA; DNA: TGTGCCAGTAGTATCGGCAGGGAAGGAACGGGGCAGTACTTC; CDR3: CASSIGREGTGQYF
J: TRBJ2-3; size: NA; V: TRBV2; D: NA; DNA: TGTGCCAGCAGTGAACTGCAGATCGTCCACACAGATACGCAGTATTTT; CDR3: CASSELQIVHTDTQYF
J: TRBJ2-5; size: NA; V: TRBV12-3/TRBV12-4; D: TRBD1; DNA: TGTGCCAGCAGCACAGGGGGCGAAGAGACCCAGTACTTC; CDR3: CASSTGGEETQYF
J: TRBJ2-3; size: NA; V: TRBV12-2; D: NA; DNA: TGTGCAAGTCGCTTCCCGACTAGCGGGGTCACAGATACGCAGTATTTT; CDR3: CASRFPTSGVTDTQYF
J: TRBJ1-2; size: NA; V: TRBV2; D: NA; DNA: TGTGCCAGCAGTGAAGTCAGGGCCTATGGCTACACCTTC; CDR3: CASSEVRAYGYTF
J: TRBJ2-1; size: NA; V: TRBV19; D: TRBD2; DNA: TGTGCCAGTAGTATAGCTTGGACTAGCGGTGGAGAGCAGTTCTTC; CDR3: CASSIAWTSGGEQFF
J: TRBJ2-7; size: NA; V: TRBV19; D: TRBD2; DNA: TGTGCCAGTAGTATAGGGGAGGGGCCCTACGAGCAGTACTTC; CDR3: CASSIGEGPYEQYF
J: TRBJ2-1; size: NA; V: TRBV29-1; D: NA; DNA: TGCAGCGTTGAAGACTCACTCAGGGTGGCGTACAATGAGCAGTTCTTC; CDR3: CSVEDSLRVAYNEQFF
J: TRBJ1-2; size: few; V: TRBV28; D: TRBD1; DNA: TGTGCCAGCAGCACACAGGGGACGGATGGCTACACCTTC; CDR3: CASSTQGTDGYTF
J: TRBJ2-7; size: NA; V: TRBV3-1/TRBV3-2; D: TRBD1; DNA: TGTGCCAGCAGCCCCGGGACAGGTATTTACGAGCAGTACTTC; CDR3: CASSPGTGIYEQYF
J: TRBJ2-7; size: NA; V: TRBV5-4; D: TRBD1; DNA: TGTGCCAGCAGCTTACTCGGTTCAGGGGGCCCCTACGAGCAGTACTTC; CDR3: CASSLLGSGGPYEQYF
J: TRBJ1-2; size: NA; V: TRBV2; D: NA; DNA: TGTGCCAGCAGGACCCCCGCCGGGAGCCCCGGCTACACCTTC; CDR3: CASRTPAGSPGYTF
J: TRBJ2-5; size: NA; V: TRBV2; D: NA; DNA: TGTGCCAGCAGTGAGGGTCGGGAAGGAGAGACCCAGTACTTC; CDR3: CASSEGREGETQYF
J: TRBJ2-3; size: NA; V: TRBV5-5; D: TRBD2; DNA: TGTGCCAGCAGCTCCCAGCGGGAACGGACAGATACGCAGTATTTT; CDR3: CASSSQRERTDTQYF
J: TRBJ2-7; size: NA; V: TRBV7-2; D: NA; DNA: TGTGCCAGCAGCTCAGTGGACGAGCAGTACTTC; CDR3: CASSSVDEQYF
J: TRBJ2-7; size: NA; V: TRBV28; D: TRBD2; DNA: TGTGCCAGCAGCTCCTCCGACAGAAGCGGGAGGCGGTACTTC; CDR3: CASSSSDRSGRRYF
J: TRBJ1-1; size: NA; V: TRBV13; D: NA; DNA: TGTGCCAGCAGCTTAGGAACAGGGTCTACTGAAGCTTTCTTT; CDR3: CASSLGTGSTEAFF
J: TRBJ2-2; size: NA; V: TRBV19; D: NA; DNA: TGTGCCAGTAGTATAAAACGGGACACCGGGGAGCTGTTTTTT; CDR3: CASSIKRDTGELFF
J: TRBJ1-3; size: NA; V: TRBV7-2; D: NA; DNA: TGTGCCAGCAGCTTAACAGACTCTGGAAACACCATATATTTT; CDR3: CASSLTDSGNTIYF
J: TRBJ2-3; size: NA; V: TRBV10-3; D: NA; DNA: TGTGCCATCAGTGAGTCCCGAGATACGCAGTATTTT; CDR3: CAISESRDTQYF
J: TRBJ2-2; size: NA; V: TRBV9; D: TRBD2; DNA: TGTGCCAGCAGCCCTAGCGGAGACACCGGGGAGCTGTTTTTT; CDR3: CASSPSGDTGELFF
J: TRBJ2-3; size: once; V: TRBV5-4; D: TRBD2; DNA: TGTGCCAGCAGCTTCCCGTTTGGTCGGGGGGGCCGAGGCACAGATACGCAGTATTTT; CDR3: CASSFPFGRGGRGTDTQYF
J: TRBJ2-7; size: once; V: TRBV28; D: NA; DNA: TGTGCCAGCACTTCAGGGGGGCCCTACGAGCAGTACTTC; CDR3: CASTSGGPYEQYF
J: TRBJ1-1; size: NA; V: TRBV30; D: TRBD1; DNA: TGTGCCTGGACAGGGACAGGGCAAACTGAAGCTTTCTTT; CDR3: CAWTGTGQTEAFF
J: TRBJ2-1; size: NA; V: TRBV5-1; D: NA; DNA: TGCGCCAGCAGCTTGGTTCTTGGCCCCTACAATGAGCAGTTCTTC; CDR3: CASSLVLGPYNEQFF
J: TRBJ2-6; size: NA; V: TRBV5-5; D: NA; DNA: TGTGCCAGCAGCCCACACGTCTCTGGGGCCAACGTCCTGACTTTC; CDR3: CASSPHVSGANVLTF
J: TRBJ2-1; size: once; V: TRBV29-1; D: NA; DNA: TGCAGCGTTGTGTCCGGGGGATCGTTCTACAATGAGCAGTTCTTC; CDR3: CSVVSGGSFYNEQFF
J: TRBJ1-5; size: NA; V: TRBV6-5; D: TRBD1; DNA: TGTGCCAGCACCCGACAGGGGGCAGGAGATCAGCCCCAGCATTTT; CDR3: CASTRQGAGDQPQHF
J: TRBJ2-1; size: NA; V: TRBV19; D: NA; DNA: TGTGCCAGTTCTGGGGGCTATGAGCAGTTCTTC; CDR3: CASSGGYEQFF
J: TRBJ2-4; size: NA; V: TRBV5-5; D: NA; DNA: TGTGCCAGCAGCCCCGCCCCTCCGTCGGACATTCAGTACTTC; CDR3: CASSPAPPSDIQYF
J: TRBJ2-1; size: NA; V: TRBV3-1/TRBV3-2; D: TRBD2; DNA: TGTGCCAGCAGCCAGGGACTAGTGGGGGAGCAGTTCTTC; CDR3: CASSQGLVGEQFF
J: TRBJ2-7; size: NA; V: TRBV11-1; D: TRBD1; DNA: TGTGCCAGCAGCTATGGACAGGTCAGTTCCTACGAGCAGTACTTC; CDR3: CASSYGQVSSYEQYF
J: TRBJ2-3; size: NA; V: TRBV19; D: NA; DNA: TGTGCCAGTAGTATAGAGCGAACAGCTAGCACAGATACGCAGTATTTT; CDR3: CASSIERTASTDTQYF
J: TRBJ2-3; size: NA; V: TRBV9; D: TRBD2; DNA: TGTGCCAGCAGCGTAACGTTTGGTAGCGGGAGAGGGAGGAAAGATACGCAGTATTTT; CDR3: CASSVTFGSGRGRKDTQYF
J: TRBJ2-2; size: NA; V: TRBV4-1; D: NA; DNA: TGCGCCAGCAGCTGGATAGGGGGGGGCGGCGAGCTGTTTTTT; CDR3: CASSWIGGGGELFF